The rows below give T cell receptor beta chains drawn from one sample of a study of vaccination and CD4 T cells after COVID-19. Each CDR3 protein is one row after TCRdb ran MiXCR on the PCR reads. The sample has some 10,000 distinct CDR3 sequences, 30% to 40% seen once. These receptors' antigens are unknown. What was sequenced was CD4+ T cells from blood, cultured in vitro. The receptor source for this set is a human donor in good health. CDR3s include the opening cysteine and the closing phenylalanine or tryptophan. D genes are given only for firm matches. Clone size appears in some rows only: once, few, many, or a class for an expanded clone.

d_call,j_call,clone_size,v_call,cdr3_nt,cdr3_aa
TRBD1,TRBJ2-7,-,TRBV28,TGTGCCAGCAGTTTATATCCCCCGGACAGGAGAAGATCCTACGAGCAGTACTTC,CASSLYPPDRRRSYEQYF
-,TRBJ2-2,few,TRBV28,TGTGCCAGCAGGTCGACGAACACCGGGGAGCTGTTTTTT,CASRSTNTGELFF
-,TRBJ1-4,once,TRBV28,TGTGCCAGCAGTTCCCCGAATGAAAAACTGTTTTTT,CASSSPNEKLFF
-,TRBJ1-1,-,TRBV6-2/TRBV6-3,TGTGCCAGCAGTCTCCGCCCTATGAACACTGAAGCTTTCTTT,CASSLRPMNTEAFF
TRBD1,TRBJ2-1,-,TRBV7-9,TGTGCCAGCAGCTTAGGGAGGACAGGGTTTTTCAATGAGCAGTTCTTC,CASSLGRTGFFNEQFF
-,TRBJ2-1,-,TRBV11-2,TGTGCCAGCAGCGCTAGACGGGCCTCCTACAATGAGCAGTTCTTC,CASSARRASYNEQFF
-,TRBJ1-2,few,TRBV15,TGTGCCACCAGCAGAGACGGTAACTATGGCTACACCTTC,CATSRDGNYGYTF
TRBD2,TRBJ2-1,-,TRBV7-3,TGTGCCAGCAGCTTACATATCGCTAGCGGGAGGAATGAGCAGTTCTTC,CASSLHIASGRNEQFF
-,TRBJ1-5,once,TRBV14,TGTGCCAGTAGCCAAGGTGAGGGTCAGCCCCAGCATTTT,CASSQGEGQPQHF
TRBD2,TRBJ2-1,once,TRBV7-2,TGTGCCAGCAGCTCCGGCGGGAGCCTCCCCTACAATGAGCAGTTCTTC,CASSSGGSLPYNEQFF
-,TRBJ2-7,-,TRBV6-2/TRBV6-3,TGTGCCAGCAGTTACGGGGAGCACGAGCAGTACTTC,CASSYGEHEQYF
-,TRBJ2-7,-,TRBV4-1,TGCGCCAGCAGCCATTTACAGGGCTACGAGCAGTACTTC,CASSHLQGYEQYF
-,TRBJ2-7,-,TRBV6-1,TGTGCCAGCATACTACGACTAGACTCCTACGAGCAGTACTTC,CASILRLDSYEQYF
-,TRBJ1-1,medium-sized,TRBV7-3,TGTGCCAGCAGCTTACAGGGCCAAGGCGCTGAAGCTTTCTTT,CASSLQGQGAEAFF
TRBD2,TRBJ2-7,few,TRBV6-2/TRBV6-3,TGTGCCAGCAGTAAACGGACTAGCGGGATAACCTACGAGCAGTACTTC,CASSKRTSGITYEQYF
TRBD2,TRBJ2-1,-,TRBV10-3,TGTGCCATCAGTGAGTATTTAGCGGGAGTGCACAATGAGCAGTTCTTC,CAISEYLAGVHNEQFF
-,TRBJ2-3,-,TRBV27,TGTGCCAGCAGTTTATTTCCAGGGGAGATGACAGATACGCAGTATTTT,CASSLFPGEMTDTQYF
TRBD1,TRBJ1-2,few,TRBV4-3,TGCGCCAGCAGCCCATCACACCGGGACAGGACTAACTATGGCTACACCTTC,CASSPSHRDRTNYGYTF
TRBD2,TRBJ2-7,-,TRBV30,TGTGCCTGGAGTGAGACTAGCGGTCCCTCCTACGAGCAGTACTTC,CAWSETSGPSYEQYF
-,TRBJ1-6,few,TRBV7-9,TGTGCCAGCAGCTTAGGTCGAGAATACCCACCCCTCCACTTT,CASSLGREYPPLHF
TRBD1,TRBJ1-5,-,TRBV19,TGTGCCAGTACCGTCGACAGGGATCAGCCCCAGCATTTT,CASTVDRDQPQHF
-,TRBJ1-4,few,TRBV28,TGTGCCATCTCAGTCCCTGGGGAAAAACTGTTTTTT,CAISVPGEKLFF
-,TRBJ1-5,medium-sized,TRBV7-2,TGTGCCAGCAGCTTAAGGGATTCGGGGCAGCCCCAGCATTTT,CASSLRDSGQPQHF
TRBD1,TRBJ1-1,-,TRBV6-5,TGTGCCAGCAGTTTTCCCGGGACAGCGAGAGAAGCTTTCTTT,CASSFPGTAREAFF
TRBD1,TRBJ2-3,few,TRBV20-1,TGCAGTGCTAGGGCGGGACAGGGGGGAGATACGCAGTATTTT,CSARAGQGGDTQYF
-,TRBJ1-2,-,TRBV6-1,TGTGCCAGCAGGCCCCCACCGGGACGGACGGACTATGGCTACACCTTC,CASRPPPGRTDYGYTF
-,TRBJ2-7,-,TRBV6-1,TGTGCCAGCAGTGTGGGGAGCGAGCAGTACTTC,CASSVGSEQYF
TRBD2,TRBJ2-7,-,TRBV6-1,TGTGCCAGCAGCACCTCGACTAGCGGGAGCTACGAGCAGTACTTC,CASSTSTSGSYEQYF
TRBD2,TRBJ2-7,-,TRBV20-1,TGCAGTGCTAGTCCTAGCGGGAGCTACGAGCAGTACTTC,CSASPSGSYEQYF
TRBD1,TRBJ2-5,-,TRBV7-8,TGTGCCAGCAGCTTAGATCGGGGTAGACAGGGTCAACAAGAGACCCAGTACTTC,CASSLDRGRQGQQETQYF
-,TRBJ1-6,few,TRBV6-1,TGTGCCAGCACCAGAAAATGGGGTCTTAATTCACCCCTCCACTTT,CASTRKWGLNSPLHF
-,TRBJ2-3,-,TRBV19,TGTGCCAGTCGGGGCACCACAGATACGCAGTATTTT,CASRGTTDTQYF
-,TRBJ1-5,few,TRBV28,TGTGCCAGCATCAGGGGCTTTGTCAATCAGCCCCAGCATTTT,CASIRGFVNQPQHF
TRBD1,TRBJ1-1,few,TRBV29-1,TGCAGCGTTAGCAGGGGGACGAACACTGAAGCTTTCTTT,CSVSRGTNTEAFF
TRBD2,TRBJ2-1,few,TRBV28,TGTGCCAGCAGTTTATTGACTAGCGGGAGCCCTGAGCAGTTCTTC,CASSLLTSGSPEQFF
TRBD1,TRBJ1-5,-,TRBV9,TGTGCCAGCAGCGTCTCAGGGGGAAAGTATCAGCCCCAGCATTTT,CASSVSGGKYQPQHF